The clone carrying this T cell receptor (beta chain) was detected many times. RNA transcripts provided the source from which TCR beta CDR3 regions were amplified. A first-round RT-PCR of the TCR CDR3 used the HTBI primer set. TCRdb redid the calling of the multiplex PCR reads with MiXCR, one entry per CDR3 protein. This table holds approximately 400,000 distinct CDR3 sequences, approximately 13% found once. The data were taken from a study of T cells in Graves' hyperthyroidism and ophthalmopathy. Each diagnosis was grounded in clinical symptoms, serum thyroxine and TRAb, thyroid ultrasound, and orbital computed tomography. Any symptoms of ophthalmopathy came after the first hyperthyroidism diagnosis, from which the blood sample dates. Germline V gives CDR1 SGHDT, CDR2 YYEEEE. The length of the CDR3 is 13 residues. V lost 0 bases, J lost 8 bases, and 9 bases lay in between.

This sequence originates from a man aged 25 to 40 with Graves' hyperthyroidism that later progressed to Graves' ophthalmopathy. Sequencing was carried out using blood. The V call is TRBV5-6, the J call TRBJ2-1; D gene unclear. DNA of the CDR3: TGTGCCAGCAGCTTGGGGTCCGGCGATGAGCAGTTCTTC. Its protein is CASSLGSGDEQFF.